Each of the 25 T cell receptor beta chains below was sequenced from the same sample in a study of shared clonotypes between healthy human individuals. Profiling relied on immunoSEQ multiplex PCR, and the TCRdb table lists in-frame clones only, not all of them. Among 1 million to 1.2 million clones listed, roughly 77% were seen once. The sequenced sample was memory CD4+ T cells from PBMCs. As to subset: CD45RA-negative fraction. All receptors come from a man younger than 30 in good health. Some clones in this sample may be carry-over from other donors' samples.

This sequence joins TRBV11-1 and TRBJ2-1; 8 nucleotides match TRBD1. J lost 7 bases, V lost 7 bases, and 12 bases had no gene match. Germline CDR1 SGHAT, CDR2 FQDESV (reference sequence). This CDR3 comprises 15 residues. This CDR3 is CASTPRDRRQNEQFF. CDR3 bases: TGTGCCAGCACCCCCCGGGACAGGCGTCAAAATGAGCAGTTCTTC.

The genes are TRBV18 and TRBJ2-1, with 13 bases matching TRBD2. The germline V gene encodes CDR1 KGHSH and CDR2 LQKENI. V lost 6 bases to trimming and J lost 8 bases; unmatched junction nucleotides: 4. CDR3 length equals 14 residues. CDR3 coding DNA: TGTGCCAGCTCTATCACTAGCGGGAGGGATGAGCAGTTCTTC. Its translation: CASSITSGRDEQFF. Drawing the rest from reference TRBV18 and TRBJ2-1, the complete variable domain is NAGVMQNPRHLVRRRGQEARLRCSPMKGHSHVYWYRQLPEEGLKFMVYLQKENIIDESGMPKERFSAEFPKEGPSILRIQQVVRGDSAAYFCASSITSGRDEQFFGPGTRLTVL.

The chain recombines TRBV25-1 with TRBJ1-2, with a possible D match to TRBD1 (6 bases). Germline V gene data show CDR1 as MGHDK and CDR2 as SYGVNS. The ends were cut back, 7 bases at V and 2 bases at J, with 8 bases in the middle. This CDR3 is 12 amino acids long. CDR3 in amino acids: CASTGENYGYTF. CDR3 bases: TGTGCCAGCACAGGGGAAAACTATGGCTACACCTTC.

CDR3 DNA: TGCGCCAGCAGCTTTAGCCTTTCTAATGAAAAACTGTTTTTT. Translation gives CASSFSLSNEKLFF. The chain employs TRBV5-1 and TRBJ1-4; no reliable D call. The CDR3 extends over 14 amino acids. Germline V gene data show CDR1 as SGHRS and CDR2 as YFSETQ. Trimming removed 2 bases at V and 3 bases at J, with 8 bases between.

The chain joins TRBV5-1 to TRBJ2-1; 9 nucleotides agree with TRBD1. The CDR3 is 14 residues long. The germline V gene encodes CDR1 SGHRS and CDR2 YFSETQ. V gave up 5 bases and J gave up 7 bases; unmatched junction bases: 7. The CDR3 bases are TGCGCCAGCAGGATTCCCGGGACAGGGAATGAGCAGTTCTTC. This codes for CASRIPGTGNEQFF.

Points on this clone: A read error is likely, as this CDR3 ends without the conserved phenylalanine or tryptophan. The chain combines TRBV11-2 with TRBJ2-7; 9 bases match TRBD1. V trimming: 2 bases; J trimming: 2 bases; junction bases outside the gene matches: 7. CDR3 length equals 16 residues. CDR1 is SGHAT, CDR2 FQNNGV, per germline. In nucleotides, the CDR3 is TGTGCCAGCAGCTTAAGGCCGGGACAGGGACCCTACGAGCAGTACTCC. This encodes CASSLRPGQGPYEQYS.

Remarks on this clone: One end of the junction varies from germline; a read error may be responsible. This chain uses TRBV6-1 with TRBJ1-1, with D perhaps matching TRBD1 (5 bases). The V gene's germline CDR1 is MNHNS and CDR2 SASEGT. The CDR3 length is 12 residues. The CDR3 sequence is CASSEAWGPQVF. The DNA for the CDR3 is TGTGCCAGCAGTGAAGCGTGGGGACCCCAAGTCTTT.

CDR3 residues: CASRSDRVQTEAFF. DNA for the CDR3: TGTGCCAGCAGGTCGGACAGGGTTCAGACTGAAGCTTTCTTT. The rearrangement joins TRBV7-9 to TRBJ1-1, with 8 nucleotides matching TRBD1. The CDR3 totals 14 residues. V gave up 6 bases and J gave up 5 bases; unmatched junction bases: 8. Germline V gene data show CDR1 as SEHNR and CDR2 as FQNEAQ (reference sequence).

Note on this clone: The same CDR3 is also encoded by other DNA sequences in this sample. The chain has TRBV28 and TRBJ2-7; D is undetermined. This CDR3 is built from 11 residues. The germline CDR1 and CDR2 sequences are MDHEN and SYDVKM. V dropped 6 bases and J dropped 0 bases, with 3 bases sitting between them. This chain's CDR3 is CASRSSYEQYF. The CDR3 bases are TGTGCCAGCAGGAGCTCCTACGAGCAGTACTTC.

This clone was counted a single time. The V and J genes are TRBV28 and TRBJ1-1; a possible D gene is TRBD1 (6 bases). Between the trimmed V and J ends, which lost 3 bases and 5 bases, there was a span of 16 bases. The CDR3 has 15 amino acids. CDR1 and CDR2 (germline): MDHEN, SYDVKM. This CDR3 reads CASSFRGGGRTEAFF. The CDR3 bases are TGTGCCAGCAGTTTTAGAGGGGGAGGGAGGACTGAAGCTTTCTTT.

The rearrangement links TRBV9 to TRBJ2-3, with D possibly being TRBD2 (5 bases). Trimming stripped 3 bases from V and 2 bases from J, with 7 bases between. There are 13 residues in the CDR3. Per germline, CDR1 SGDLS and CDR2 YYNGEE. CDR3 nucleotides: TGTGCCAGCAGCGGGACTGCCACAGATACGCAGTATTTT. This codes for CASSGTATDTQYF.

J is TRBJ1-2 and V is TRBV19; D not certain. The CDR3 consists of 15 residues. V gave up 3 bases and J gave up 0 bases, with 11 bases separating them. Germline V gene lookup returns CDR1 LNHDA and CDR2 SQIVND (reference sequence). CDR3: CASSIVSTTNYGYTF. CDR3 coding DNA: TGTGCCAGTAGTATTGTATCCACGACTAACTATGGCTACACCTTC.

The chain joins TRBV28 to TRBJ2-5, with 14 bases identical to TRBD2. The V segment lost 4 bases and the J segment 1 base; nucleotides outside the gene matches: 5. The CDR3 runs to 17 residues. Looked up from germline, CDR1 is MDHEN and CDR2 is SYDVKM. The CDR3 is CASSSWTSGRPQETQYF. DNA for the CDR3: TGTGCCAGCAGTTCCTGGACTAGCGGGAGGCCCCAAGAGACCCAGTACTTC.

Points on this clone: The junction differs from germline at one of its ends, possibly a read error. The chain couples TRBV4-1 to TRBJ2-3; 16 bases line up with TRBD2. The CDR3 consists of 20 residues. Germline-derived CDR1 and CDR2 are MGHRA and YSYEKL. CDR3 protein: CASSQDYGTSGRAPTDTQCF. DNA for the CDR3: TGCGCCAGCAGCCAAGATTATGGGACTAGCGGGAGGGCCCCCACGGATACGCAGTGTTTT.

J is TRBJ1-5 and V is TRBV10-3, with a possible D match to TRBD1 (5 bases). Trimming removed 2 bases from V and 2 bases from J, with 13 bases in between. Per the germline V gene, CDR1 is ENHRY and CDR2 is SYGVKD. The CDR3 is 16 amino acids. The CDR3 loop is CAISEDMGLGNQPQHF. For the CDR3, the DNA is TGTGCCATCAGTGAGGATATGGGACTGGGCAATCAGCCCCAGCATTTT.

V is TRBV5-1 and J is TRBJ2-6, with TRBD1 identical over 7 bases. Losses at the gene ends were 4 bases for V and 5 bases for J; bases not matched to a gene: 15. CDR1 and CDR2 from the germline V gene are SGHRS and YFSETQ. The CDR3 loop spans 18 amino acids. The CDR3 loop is CASSVSGTDLRRANVLTF. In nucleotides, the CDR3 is TGCGCCAGCAGCGTGTCCGGGACAGATCTTCGGAGGGCCAACGTCCTGACTTTC.

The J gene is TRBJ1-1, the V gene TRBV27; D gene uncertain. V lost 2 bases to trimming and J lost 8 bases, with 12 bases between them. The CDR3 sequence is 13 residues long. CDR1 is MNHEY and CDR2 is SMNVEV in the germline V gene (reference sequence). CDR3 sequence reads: CASSLMRQTEAFF. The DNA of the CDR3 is TGTGCCAGCAGTTTAATGAGGCAGACAGAAGCTTTCTTT.

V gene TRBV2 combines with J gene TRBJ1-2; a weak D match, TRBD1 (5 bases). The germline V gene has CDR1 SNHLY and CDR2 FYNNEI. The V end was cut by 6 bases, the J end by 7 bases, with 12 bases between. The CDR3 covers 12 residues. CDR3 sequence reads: CASSGSGAGYTF. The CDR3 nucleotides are TGTGCCAGCAGCGGATCTGGGGCTGGCTACACCTTC.

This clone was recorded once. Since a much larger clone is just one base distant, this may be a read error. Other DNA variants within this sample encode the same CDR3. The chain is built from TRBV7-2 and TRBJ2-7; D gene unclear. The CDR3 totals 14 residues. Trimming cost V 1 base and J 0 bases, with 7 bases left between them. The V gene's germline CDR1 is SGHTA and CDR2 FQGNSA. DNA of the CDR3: TGTGCCAGCAGCTTAGGGCCGGCCTCCTACGAGCAGTACTTC. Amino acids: CASSLGPASYEQYF.

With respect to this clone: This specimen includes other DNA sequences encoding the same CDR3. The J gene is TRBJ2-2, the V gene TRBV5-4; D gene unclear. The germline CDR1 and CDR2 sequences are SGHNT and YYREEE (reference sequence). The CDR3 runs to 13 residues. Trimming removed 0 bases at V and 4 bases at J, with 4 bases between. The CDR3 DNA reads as TGTGCCAGCAGCTTGGTCGGCACCGGGGAGCTGTTTTTT. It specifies CASSLVGTGELFF.

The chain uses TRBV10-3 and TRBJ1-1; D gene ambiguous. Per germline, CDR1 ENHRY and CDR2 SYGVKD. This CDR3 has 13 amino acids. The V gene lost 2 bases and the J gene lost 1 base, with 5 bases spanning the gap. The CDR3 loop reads CAISERRNTEAFF. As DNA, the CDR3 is TGTGCCATCAGTGAGCGCAGGAACACTGAAGCTTTCTTT.

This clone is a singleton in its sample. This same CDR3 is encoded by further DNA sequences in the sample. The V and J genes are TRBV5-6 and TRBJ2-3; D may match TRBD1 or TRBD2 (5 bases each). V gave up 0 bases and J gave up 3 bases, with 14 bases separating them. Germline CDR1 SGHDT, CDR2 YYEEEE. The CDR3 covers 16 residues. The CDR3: CASSLGGGGSTDTQYF. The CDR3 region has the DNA TGTGCCAGCAGCTTGGGGGGCGGCGGGTCGACAGATACGCAGTATTTT.

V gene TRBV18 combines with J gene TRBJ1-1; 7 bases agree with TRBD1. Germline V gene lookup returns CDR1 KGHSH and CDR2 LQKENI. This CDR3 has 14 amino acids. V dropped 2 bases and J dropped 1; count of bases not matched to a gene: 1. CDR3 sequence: CASSPGTANTEAFF. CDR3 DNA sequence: TGTGCCAGCTCACCAGGGACAGCGAACACTGAAGCTTTCTTT.

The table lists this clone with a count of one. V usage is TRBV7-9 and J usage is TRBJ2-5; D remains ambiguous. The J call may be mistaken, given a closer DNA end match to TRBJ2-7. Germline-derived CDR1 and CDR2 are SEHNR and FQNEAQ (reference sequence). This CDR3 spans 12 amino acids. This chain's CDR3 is CASCEEPYEQYF. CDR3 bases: TGTGCCAGTTGCGAGGAACCCTACGAGCAGTACTTC.

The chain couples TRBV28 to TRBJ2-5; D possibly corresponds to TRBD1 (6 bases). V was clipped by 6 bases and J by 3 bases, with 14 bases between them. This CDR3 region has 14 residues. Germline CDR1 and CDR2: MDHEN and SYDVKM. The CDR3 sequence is CASRLGTPEETQYF. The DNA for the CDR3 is TGTGCCAGCAGACTGGGGACACCAGAAGAGACCCAGTACTTC.